The T cell receptor beta chain under discussion was sequenced for a study of breast tumors, draining lymph nodes, adjacent tissues. CDR1 is PRHDT and CDR2 is FYEKMQ in the germline V gene (reference sequence). The CDR3 sequence is 16 residues long. V gave up 5 bases and J gave up 1 base, with 17 bases separating them. TCRdb passed the multiplex PCR reads through MiXCR, listing each CDR3 protein once. The sample includes about 89,000 distinct CDR3 sequences, approximately 29% of them seen just once. Samples came from axillary lymph nodes draining the breast cancer. This receptor was obtained from a female donor with breast cancer. Some clones in this sample may be carry-over from other donors' samples. V is TRBV13 and J is TRBJ1-1; TRBD1 might be the D (6 bases). The specimen sequenced was axillary lymph node tissue. This CDR3 reads CASSQRQARQNTEAFF. In DNA form, the CDR3 reads TGTGCCAGCAGCCAGCGACAGGCACGGCAGAACACTGAAGCTTTCTTT.